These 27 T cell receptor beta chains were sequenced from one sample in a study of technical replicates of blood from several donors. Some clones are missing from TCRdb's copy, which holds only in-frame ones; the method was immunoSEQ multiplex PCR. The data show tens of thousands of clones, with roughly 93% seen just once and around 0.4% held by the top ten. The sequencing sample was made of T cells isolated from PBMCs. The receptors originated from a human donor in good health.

The CDR3 DNA reads TGTGCCAGCAGCTTGGTTAGGGGGCTAGGGGCCAACGTCCTGACTTTC. Amino acids: CASSLVRGLGANVLTF. The gene calls are TRBV5-8 and TRBJ2-6; 7 nucleotides line up with TRBD1. The CDR3 extends over 16 amino acids. Trimming took 0 bases from V and 4 from J; bases not matched to a gene: 4. Germline CDR1 SGHTS, CDR2 YDEGEE.

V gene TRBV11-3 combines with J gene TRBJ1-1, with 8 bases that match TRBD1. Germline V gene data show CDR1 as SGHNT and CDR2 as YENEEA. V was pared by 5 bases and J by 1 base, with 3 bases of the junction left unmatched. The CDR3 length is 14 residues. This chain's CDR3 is CASSIGQGNTEAFF. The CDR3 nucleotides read TGTGCCAGCAGCATCGGACAGGGGAACACTGAAGCTTTCTTT.

The CDR3: CATSRGHPNYEQYF. The CDR3 DNA follows: TGTGCCACCAGCCGCGGACATCCCAACTACGAGCAGTACTTC. V usage is TRBV15 and J usage is TRBJ2-7, with D possibly matching TRBD1 (5 bases). Deletions cut 5 bases from V and 3 bases from J, with 14 bases between. From germline, CDR1 is LNHNV and CDR2 YYDKDF (reference sequence). The CDR3 contains 14 residues.

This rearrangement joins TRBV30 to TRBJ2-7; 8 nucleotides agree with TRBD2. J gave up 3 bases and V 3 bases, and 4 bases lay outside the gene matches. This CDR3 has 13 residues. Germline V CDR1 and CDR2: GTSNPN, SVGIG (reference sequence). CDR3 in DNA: TGTGCCTGGAGAGACGGGACTAGCTACGAGCAGTACTTC. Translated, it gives CAWRDGTSYEQYF.

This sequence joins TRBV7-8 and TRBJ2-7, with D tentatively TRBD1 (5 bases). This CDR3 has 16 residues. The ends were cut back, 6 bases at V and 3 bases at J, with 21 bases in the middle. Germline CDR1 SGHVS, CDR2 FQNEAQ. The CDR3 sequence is CASSLEPREGRYEQYF. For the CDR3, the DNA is TGTGCCAGCAGTCTGGAACCCAGGGAAGGTCGCTACGAGCAGTACTTC.

The chain's CDR3 is CASSVTSEIYEQYF. CDR3 nucleotides: TGTGCCAGCAGCGTAACTAGCGAGATCTACGAGCAGTACTTC. The chain joins TRBV9 to TRBJ2-7; the match to TRBD2 covers 7 bases. The V segment lost 1 base and the J segment 3 bases; nucleotides outside the gene matches: 4. The CDR3 length is 14 residues. CDR1 is SGDLS and CDR2 is YYNGEE in the germline V gene.

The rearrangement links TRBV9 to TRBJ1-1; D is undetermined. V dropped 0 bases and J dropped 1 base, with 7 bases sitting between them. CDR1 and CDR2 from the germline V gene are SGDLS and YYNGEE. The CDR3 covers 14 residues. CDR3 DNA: TGTGCCAGCAGCGTAGTGTCGGGGAACACTGAAGCTTTCTTT. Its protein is CASSVVSGNTEAFF.

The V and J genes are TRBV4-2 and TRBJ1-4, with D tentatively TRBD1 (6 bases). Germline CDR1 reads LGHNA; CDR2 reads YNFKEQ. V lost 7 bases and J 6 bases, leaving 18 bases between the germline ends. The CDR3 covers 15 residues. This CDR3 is CASNTRGGQDEKLFF. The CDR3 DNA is TGTGCCAGCAACACACGGGGGGGGCAGGATGAAAAACTGTTTTTT.

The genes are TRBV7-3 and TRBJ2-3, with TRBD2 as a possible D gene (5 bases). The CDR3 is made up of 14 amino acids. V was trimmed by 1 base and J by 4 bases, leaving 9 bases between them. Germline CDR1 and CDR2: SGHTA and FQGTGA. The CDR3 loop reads CASSLSLRADTQYF. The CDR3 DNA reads TGTGCCAGCAGCTTAAGCTTGAGGGCAGATACGCAGTATTTT.

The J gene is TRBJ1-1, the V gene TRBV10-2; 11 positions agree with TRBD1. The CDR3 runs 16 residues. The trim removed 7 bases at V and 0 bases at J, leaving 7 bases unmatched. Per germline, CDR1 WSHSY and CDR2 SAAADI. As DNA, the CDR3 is TGCGCCAGCATGTTGGACAGGGGGCGCTTGAACACTGAAGCTTTCTTT. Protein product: CASMLDRGRLNTEAFF.

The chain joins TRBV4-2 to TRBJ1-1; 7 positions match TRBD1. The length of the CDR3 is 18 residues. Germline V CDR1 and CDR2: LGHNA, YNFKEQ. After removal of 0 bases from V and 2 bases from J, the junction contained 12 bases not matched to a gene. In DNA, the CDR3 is TGTGCCAGCAGCCAAGATTTTCAGACAGGGAAATTTAACACTGAAGCTTTCTTT. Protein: CASSQDFQTGKFNTEAFF.

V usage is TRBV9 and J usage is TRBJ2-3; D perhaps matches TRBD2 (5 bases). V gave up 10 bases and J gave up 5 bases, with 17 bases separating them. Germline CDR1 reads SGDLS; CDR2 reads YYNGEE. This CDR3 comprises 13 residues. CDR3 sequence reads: CAGPGPEGDTQYF. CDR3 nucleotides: TGTGCCGGACCCGGTCCCGAGGGAGATACGCAGTATTTT.

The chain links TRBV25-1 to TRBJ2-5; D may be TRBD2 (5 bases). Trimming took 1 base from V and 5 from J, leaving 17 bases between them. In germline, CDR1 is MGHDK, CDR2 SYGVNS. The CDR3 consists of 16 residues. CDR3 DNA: TGTGCCAGCAGTGAATTGCTAGCTCAAATTTCGGAGACCCAGTACTTC. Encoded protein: CASSELLAQISETQYF.

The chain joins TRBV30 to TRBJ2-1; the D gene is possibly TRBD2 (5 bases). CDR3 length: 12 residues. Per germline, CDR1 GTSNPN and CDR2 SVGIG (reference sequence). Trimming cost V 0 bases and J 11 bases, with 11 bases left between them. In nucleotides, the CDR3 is TGTGCCTGGAGTGTTCTAGCCCGACAGCAGTTCTTC. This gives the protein CAWSVLARQQFF.

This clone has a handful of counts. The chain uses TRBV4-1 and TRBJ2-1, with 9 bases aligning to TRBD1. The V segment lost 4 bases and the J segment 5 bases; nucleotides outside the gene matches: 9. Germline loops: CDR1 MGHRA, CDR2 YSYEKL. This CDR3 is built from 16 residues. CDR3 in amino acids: CASSPIGDRGNNEQFF. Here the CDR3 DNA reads TGCGCCAGCAGCCCTATTGGCGACAGGGGGAACAATGAGCAGTTCTTC.

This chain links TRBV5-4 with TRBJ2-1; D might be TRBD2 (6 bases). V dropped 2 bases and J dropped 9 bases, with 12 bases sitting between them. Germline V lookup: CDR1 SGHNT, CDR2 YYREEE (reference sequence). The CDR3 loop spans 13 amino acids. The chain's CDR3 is CASSFGGGFEQFF. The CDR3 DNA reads TGTGCCAGCAGCTTTGGGGGAGGTTTTGAGCAGTTCTTC.

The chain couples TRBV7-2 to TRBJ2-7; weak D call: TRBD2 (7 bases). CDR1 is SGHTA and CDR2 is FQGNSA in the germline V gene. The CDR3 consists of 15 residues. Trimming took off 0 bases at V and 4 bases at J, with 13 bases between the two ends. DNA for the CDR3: TGTGCCAGCAGCTTAGCCGGGGGGCTTCAATACGAGCAGTACTTC. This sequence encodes CASSLAGGLQYEQYF.

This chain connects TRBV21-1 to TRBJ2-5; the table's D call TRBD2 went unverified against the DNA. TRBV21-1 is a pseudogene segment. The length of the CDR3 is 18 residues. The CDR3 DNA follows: TGTGCCAGCAGCAAACTAGCGGCCTACCGGGGTTGTCAAGAGACCCAGTACTTC. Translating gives CASSKLAAYRGCQETQYF.

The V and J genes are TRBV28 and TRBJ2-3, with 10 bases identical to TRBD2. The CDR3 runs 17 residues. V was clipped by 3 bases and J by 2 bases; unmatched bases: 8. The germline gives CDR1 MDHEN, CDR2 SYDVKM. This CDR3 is CASSFGLAVSYTDTQYF. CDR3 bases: TGTGCCAGCAGTTTTGGACTAGCGGTTTCCTACACAGATACGCAGTATTTT.

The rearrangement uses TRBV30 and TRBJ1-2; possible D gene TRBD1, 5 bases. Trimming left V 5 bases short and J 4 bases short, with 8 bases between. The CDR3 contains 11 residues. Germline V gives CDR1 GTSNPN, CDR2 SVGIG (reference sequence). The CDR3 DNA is TGTGCCTGGGGGGGGGTCTATGGCTACACCTTC. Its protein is CAWGGVYGYTF. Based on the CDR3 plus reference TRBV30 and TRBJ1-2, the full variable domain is SQTIHQWPATLVQPVGSPLSLECTVEGTSNPNLYWYRQAAGRGLQLLFYSVGIGQISSEVPQNLSASRPQDRQFILSSKKLLLSDSGFYLCAWGGVYGYTFGSGTRLTVV.

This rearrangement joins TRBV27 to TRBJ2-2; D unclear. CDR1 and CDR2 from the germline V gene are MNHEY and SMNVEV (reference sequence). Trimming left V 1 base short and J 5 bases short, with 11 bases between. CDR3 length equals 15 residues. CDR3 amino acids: CASSLFSLSTGELFF. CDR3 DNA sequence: TGTGCCAGCAGTTTATTTTCTCTATCTACCGGGGAGCTGTTTTTT.

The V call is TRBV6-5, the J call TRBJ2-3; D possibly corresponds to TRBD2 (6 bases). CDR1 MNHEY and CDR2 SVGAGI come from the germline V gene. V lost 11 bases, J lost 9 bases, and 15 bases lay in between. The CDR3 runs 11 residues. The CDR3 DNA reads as TGTGCCGCTATGGGAGGTTCGACGCAGTATTTT. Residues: CAAMGGSTQYF.

CDR3 nucleotide sequence: TGTGCCAGCAGCTTAGATATCACAGGGGGCTGGGATACGCAGTATTTT. Protein product: CASSLDITGGWDTQYF. The rearrangement links TRBV11-3 to TRBJ2-3, with 9 bases lining up with TRBD1. V was pared by 0 bases and J by 6 bases, with 7 bases of the junction left unmatched. The CDR3 consists of 16 residues. Germline loops: CDR1 SGHNT, CDR2 YENEEA.

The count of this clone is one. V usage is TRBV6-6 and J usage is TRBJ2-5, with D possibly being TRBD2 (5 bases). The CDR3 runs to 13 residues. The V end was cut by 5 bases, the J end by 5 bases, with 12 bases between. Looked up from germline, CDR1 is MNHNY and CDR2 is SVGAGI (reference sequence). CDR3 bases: TGTGCCAGCAGTCCAGTGCCGGGGGAGACCCAGTACTTC. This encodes CASSPVPGETQYF.

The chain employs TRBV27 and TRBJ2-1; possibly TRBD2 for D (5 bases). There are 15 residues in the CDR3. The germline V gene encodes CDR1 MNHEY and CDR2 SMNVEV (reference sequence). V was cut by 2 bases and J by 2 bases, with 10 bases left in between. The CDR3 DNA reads TGTGCCAGCAGTTTAAGGACGGGGACCTACAATGAGCAGTTCTTC. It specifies CASSLRTGTYNEQFF.

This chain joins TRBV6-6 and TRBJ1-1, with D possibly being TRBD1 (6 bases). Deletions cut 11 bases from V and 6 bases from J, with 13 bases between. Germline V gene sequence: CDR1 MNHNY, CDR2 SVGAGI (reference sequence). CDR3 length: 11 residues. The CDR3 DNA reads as TGTGCCTGTTCGGGGGGCGCTGAAGCTTTCTTT. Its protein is CACSGGAEAFF.

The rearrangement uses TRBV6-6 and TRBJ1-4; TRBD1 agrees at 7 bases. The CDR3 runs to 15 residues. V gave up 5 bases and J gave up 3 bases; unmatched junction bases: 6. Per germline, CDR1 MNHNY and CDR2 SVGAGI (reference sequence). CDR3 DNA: TGTGCCAGCAGTCCCGACAGGGCGCCTAATGAAAAACTGTTTTTT. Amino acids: CASSPDRAPNEKLFF.